This T cell receptor beta chain was sequenced during a study of radiotherapy plus CTLA-4 blockade in lung cancer. The ends lost 4 bases at V and 2 bases at J; junction bases unmatched: 9. Germline assignment: CDR1 SGHTA and CDR2 FQGNSA. The CDR3 has 17 residues. Profiling relied on immunoSEQ multiplex PCR, and the TCRdb table lists in-frame clones only, not all of them. In the table there are around 30,000 clones, more than 70% of which are singletons. The gene calls are TRBV7-2 and TRBJ1-1; 11 bases match TRBD1. Sample: peripheral blood, taken from a patient treated with radiotherapy plus ipilimumab. This TCR was recovered from a human donor with non-small cell lung cancer whose response to radiotherapy plus ipilimumab could not be evaluated. The CDR3 DNA reads TGTGCCAGCAGCTATGCCGGGACAGGGGGGCTTAACACTGAAGCTTTCTTT. Protein sequence: CASSYAGTGGLNTEAFF.